This record covers a single TCR beta chain. These data originate in a study of blood T cell repertoires in COVID-19. Study summary: COVID-19 samples from acute and convalescent phases originated in the United States, Italy and Spain. In each case, the material was cDNA or gDNA derived from T cells, B-cell-depleted T cells, or PBMCs.

Germline loops: CDR1 SEHNR, CDR2 FQNEAQ (reference sequence). Trimming left V 4 bases short and J 0 bases short, with 9 bases between. This CDR3 is built from 15 residues. As originally analysed: Reference gene primer amplification gave nucleated cell count estimates. Clones were sequenced by immunoSEQ multiplex PCR, and TCRdb holds only the in-frame ones, with some missing. V, J and clone size were drawn from that table, and D and trimming were deduced from the DNA. The data show approximately 190,000 clones, around 90% seen once. Sequencing was performed on peripheral blood. The source of this sequence is a man aged 40-49 years with active or convalescent COVID-19. The chain carries TRBV7-9 and TRBJ2-2, with a possible D match to TRBD2 (6 bases). CDR3 loop: CASSWGLANTGELFF. The CDR3 DNA sequence: TGTGCCAGCAGCTGGGGACTTGCGAACACCGGGGAGCTGTTTTTT.